This T cell receptor (beta chain) was obtained from a study of T cells after posttransplantation cyclophosphamide. Worth noting for this clone: As yet, its antigen is unknown.

This table comes from immunoSEQ multiplex PCR, and its TCRdb copy is limited to in-frame clones, with some not included. The sample has over 20,000 clones, less than 90% seen once; the top ten hold about an eighth. The CDR3 is 17 residues long. CDR1 and CDR2 from the germline V gene are MGHRA and YSYEKL. Trimming cost V 3 bases and J 1 base, with 17 bases left between them. Cyclophosphamide on days +3 and +4 followed busulfan-fludarabine conditioning and a marrow graft. Study outcomes and limitations: TRB overlap between skin or GI tissue T cells and blood was limited.

The sequencing here drew on PBMCs, taken after allogeneic stem cell transplant with posttransplant cyclophosphamide. This TCR came from a female patient in her 30s who received an allogeneic stem cell transplant from an unrelated donor, was CMV-positive, and had no GVHD. Part of the T cells may come from the graft donor. The gene calls are TRBV4-1 and TRBJ2-3; the D is unclear. The CDR3 region is CASSHPSRLSRTDTQYF. The CDR3 DNA follows: TGCGCCAGCAGCCACCCTTCCCGCCTAAGCCGCACAGATACGCAGTATTTT.